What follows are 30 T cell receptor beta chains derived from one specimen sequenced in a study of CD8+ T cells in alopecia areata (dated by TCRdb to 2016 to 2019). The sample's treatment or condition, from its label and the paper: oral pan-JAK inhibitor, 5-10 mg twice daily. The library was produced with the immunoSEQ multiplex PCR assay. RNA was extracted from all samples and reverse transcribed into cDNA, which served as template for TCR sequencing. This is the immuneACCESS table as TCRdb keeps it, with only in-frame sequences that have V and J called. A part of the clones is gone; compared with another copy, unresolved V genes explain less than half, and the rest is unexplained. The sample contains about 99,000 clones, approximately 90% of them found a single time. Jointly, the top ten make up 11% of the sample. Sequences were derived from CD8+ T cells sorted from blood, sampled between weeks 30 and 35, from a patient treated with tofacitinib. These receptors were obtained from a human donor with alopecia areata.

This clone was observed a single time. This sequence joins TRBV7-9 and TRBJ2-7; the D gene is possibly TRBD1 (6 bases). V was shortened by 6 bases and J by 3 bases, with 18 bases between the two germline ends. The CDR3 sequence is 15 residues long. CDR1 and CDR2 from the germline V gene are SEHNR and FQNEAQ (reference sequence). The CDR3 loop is CASSLPKDRNYEQYF. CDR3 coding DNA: TGTGCCAGCAGTTTACCCAAGGACAGAAACTACGAGCAGTACTTC.

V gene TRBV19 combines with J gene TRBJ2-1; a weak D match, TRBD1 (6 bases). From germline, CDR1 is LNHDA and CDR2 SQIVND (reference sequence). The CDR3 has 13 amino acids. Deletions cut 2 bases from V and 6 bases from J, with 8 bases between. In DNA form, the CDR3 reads TGTGCCAGTAGTATAAAAGGGGGCAATGAGCAGTTCTTC. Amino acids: CASSIKGGNEQFF. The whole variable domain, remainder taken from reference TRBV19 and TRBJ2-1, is DGGITQSPKYLFRKEGQNVTLSCEQNLNHDAMYWYRQDPGQGLRLIYYSQIVNDFQKGDIAEGYSVSREKKESFPLTVTSAQKNPTAFYLCASSIKGGNEQFFGPGTRLTVL.

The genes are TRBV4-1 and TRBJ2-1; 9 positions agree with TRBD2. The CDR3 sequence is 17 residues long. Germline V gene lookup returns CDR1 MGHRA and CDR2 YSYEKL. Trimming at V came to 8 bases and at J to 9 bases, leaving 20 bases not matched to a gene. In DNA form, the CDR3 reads TGCGCCAGCGGTCCCCCCGGGGGAGCGGGGGGTTTTGTTGAGCAGTTCTTC. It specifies CASGPPGGAGGFVEQFF.

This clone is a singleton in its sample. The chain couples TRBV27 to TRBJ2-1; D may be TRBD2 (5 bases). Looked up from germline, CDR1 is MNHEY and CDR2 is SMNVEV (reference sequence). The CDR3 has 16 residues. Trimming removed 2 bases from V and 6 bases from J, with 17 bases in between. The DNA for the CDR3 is TGTGCCAGCAGTTTAAAAGGGCCCAGGACTCTCAATGAGCAGTTCTTC. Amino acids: CASSLKGPRTLNEQFF.

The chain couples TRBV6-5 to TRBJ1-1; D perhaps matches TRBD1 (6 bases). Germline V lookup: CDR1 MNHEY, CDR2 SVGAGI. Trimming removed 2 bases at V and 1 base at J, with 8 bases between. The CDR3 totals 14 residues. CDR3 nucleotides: TGTGCCAGCAGTTACGGCAGGGGGAACACTGAAGCTTTCTTT. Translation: CASSYGRGNTEAFF.

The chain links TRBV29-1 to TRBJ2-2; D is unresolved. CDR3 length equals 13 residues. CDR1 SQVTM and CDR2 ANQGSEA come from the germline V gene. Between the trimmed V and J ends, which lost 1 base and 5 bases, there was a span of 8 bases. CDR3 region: CSVEGQGTGELFF. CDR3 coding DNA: TGCAGCGTTGAAGGACAAGGGACCGGGGAGCTGTTTTTT.

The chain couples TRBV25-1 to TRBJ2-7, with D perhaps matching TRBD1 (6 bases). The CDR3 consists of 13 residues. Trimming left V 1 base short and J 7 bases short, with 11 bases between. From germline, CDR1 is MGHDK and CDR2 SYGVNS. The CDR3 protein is CASSELGQGEQYF. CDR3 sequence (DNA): TGTGCCAGCAGTGAATTAGGTCAGGGGGAGCAGTACTTC.

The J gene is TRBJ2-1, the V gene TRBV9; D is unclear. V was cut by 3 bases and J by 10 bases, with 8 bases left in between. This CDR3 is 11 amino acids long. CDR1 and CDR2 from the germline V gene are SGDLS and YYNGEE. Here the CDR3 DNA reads TGTGCCAGCAGCGCCTCGATAGAGCAGTTCTTC. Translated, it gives CASSASIEQFF.

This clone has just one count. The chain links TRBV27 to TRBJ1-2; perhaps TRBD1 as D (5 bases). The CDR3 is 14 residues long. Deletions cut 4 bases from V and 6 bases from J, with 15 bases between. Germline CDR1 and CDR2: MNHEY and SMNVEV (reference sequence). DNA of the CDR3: TGTGCCAGCAGTTCCGGGGGTGGGTTCCATGGCTACACCTTC. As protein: CASSSGGGFHGYTF.

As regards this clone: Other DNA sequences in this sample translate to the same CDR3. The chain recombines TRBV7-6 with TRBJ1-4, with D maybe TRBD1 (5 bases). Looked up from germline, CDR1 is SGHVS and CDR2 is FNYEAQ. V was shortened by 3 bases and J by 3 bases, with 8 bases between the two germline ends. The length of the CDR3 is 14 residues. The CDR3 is CASSLTDSNEKLFF. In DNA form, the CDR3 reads TGTGCCAGCAGCTTGACAGATTCTAATGAAAAACTGTTTTTT.

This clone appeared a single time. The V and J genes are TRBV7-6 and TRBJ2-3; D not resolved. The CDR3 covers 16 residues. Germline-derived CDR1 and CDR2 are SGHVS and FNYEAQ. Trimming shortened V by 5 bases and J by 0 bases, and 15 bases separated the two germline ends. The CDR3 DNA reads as TGTGCCAGCAGCCCCACTTTGTCGTCTAGCACAGATACGCAGTATTTT. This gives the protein CASSPTLSSSTDTQYF.

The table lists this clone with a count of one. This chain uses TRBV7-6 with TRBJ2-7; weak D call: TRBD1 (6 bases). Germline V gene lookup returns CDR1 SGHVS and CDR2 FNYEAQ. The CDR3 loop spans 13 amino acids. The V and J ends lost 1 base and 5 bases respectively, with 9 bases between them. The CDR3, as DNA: TGTGCCAGCAGCTTAGGGGGGCAGAACGAGCAGTACTTC. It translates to CASSLGGQNEQYF.

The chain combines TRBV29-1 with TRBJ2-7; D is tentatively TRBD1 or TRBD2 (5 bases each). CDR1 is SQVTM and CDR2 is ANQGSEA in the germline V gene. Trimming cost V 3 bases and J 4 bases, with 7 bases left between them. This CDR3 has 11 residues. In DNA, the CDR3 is TGCAGCGTTGAGAGGGGTTACGAGCAGTACTTC. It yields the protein CSVERGYEQYF.

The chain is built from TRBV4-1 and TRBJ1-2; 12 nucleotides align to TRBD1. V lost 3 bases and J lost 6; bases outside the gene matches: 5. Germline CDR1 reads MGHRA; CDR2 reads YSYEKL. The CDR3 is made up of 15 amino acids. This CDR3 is CASSHPGQGADGYTF. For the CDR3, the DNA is TGCGCCAGCAGCCATCCGGGACAGGGGGCGGATGGCTACACCTTC.

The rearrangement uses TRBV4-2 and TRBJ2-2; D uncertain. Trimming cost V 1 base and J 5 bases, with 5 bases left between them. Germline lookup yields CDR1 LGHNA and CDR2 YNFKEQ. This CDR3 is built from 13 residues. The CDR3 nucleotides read TGTGCCAGCAGCCAAGCCGGGACCGGGGAGCTGTTTTTT. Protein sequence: CASSQAGTGELFF.

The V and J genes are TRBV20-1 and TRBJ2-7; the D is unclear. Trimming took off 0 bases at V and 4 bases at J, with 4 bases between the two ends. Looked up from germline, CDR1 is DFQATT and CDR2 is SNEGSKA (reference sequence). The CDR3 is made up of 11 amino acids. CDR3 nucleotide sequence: TGCAGTGCTAGAGATCAATACGAGCAGTACTTC. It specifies CSARDQYEQYF.

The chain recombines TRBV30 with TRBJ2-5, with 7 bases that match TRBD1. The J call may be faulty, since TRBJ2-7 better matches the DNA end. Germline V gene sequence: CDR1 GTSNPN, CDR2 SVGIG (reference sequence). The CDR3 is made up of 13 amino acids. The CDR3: CAWGPTGDYEQYF. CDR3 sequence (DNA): TGTGCCTGGGGACCAACAGGGGACTACGAGCAGTACTTC.

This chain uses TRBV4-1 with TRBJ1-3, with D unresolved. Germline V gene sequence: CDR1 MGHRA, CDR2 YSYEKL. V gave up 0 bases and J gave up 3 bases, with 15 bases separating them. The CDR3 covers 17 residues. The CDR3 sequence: CASSQEPGGVGGNTIYF. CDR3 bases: TGCGCCAGCAGCCAAGAGCCCGGCGGGGTGGGTGGAAACACCATATATTTT.

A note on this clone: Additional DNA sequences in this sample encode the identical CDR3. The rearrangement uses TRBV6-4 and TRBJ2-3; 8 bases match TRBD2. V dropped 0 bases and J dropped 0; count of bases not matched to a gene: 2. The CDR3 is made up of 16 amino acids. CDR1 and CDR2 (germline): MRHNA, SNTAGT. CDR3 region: CASSDSAGGSTDTQYF. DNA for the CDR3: TGTGCCAGCAGTGACTCGGCGGGGGGTAGCACAGATACGCAGTATTTT.

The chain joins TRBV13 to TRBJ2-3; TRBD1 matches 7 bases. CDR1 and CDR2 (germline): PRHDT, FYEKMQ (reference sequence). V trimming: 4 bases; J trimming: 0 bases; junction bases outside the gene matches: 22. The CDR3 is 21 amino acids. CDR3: CASSSKPGQPLLQTSTDTQYF. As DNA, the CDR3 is TGTGCCAGCAGCTCGAAACCGGGACAGCCACTATTACAGACTAGCACAGATACGCAGTATTTT.

The CDR3 bases are TGCGCCAGCAGCCAAAGCGCCTACAATGAGCAGTTCTTC. This gives the protein CASSQSAYNEQFF. V usage is TRBV4-1 and J usage is TRBJ2-1; unclear D gene. This CDR3 spans 13 amino acids. CDR1 is MGHRA and CDR2 is YSYEKL in the germline V gene. Trimming removed 2 bases from V and 2 bases from J, with 4 bases in between.

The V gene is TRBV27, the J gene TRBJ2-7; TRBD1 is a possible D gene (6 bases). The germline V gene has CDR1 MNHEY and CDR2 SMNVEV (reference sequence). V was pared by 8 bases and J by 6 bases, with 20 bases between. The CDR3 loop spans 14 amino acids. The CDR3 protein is CASRLTGNRVEQYF. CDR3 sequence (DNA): TGTGCCAGCCGCCTTACGGGGAACAGGGTCGAGCAGTACTTC.

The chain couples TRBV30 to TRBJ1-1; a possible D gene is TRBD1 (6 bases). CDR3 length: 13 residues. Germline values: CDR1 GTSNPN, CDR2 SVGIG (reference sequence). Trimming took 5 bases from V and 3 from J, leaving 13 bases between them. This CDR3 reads CAWDPEGDTEAFF. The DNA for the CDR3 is TGTGCCTGGGACCCTGAGGGGGACACTGAAGCTTTCTTT.

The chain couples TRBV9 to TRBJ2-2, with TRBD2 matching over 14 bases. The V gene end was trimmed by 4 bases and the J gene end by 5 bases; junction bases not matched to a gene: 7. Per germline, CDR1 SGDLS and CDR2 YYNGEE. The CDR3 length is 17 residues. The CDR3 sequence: CASSSRGLAGGTGELFF. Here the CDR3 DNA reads TGTGCCAGCAGCTCCCGCGGACTAGCGGGAGGAACCGGGGAGCTGTTTTTT.

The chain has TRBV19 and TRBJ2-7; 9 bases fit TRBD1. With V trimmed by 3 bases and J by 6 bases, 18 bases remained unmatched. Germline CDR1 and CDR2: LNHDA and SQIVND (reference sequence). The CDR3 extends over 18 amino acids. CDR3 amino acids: CASSIVPGQGTSSGEQYF. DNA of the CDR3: TGTGCCAGTAGTATTGTCCCGGGACAGGGAACCTCCTCTGGCGAGCAGTACTTC.

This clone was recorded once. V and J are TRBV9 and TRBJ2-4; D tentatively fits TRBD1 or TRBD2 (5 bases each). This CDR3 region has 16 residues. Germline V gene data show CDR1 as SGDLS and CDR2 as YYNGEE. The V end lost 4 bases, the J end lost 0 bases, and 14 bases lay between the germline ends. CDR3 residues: CASSPRDQSAKNIQYF. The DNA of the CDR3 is TGTGCCAGCAGCCCTCGGGACCAATCAGCCAAAAACATTCAGTACTTC.

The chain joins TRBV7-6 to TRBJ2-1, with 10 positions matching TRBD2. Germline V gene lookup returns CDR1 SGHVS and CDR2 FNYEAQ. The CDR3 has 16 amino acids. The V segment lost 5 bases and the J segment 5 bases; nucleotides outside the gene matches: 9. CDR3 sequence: CASSPTGAGGNNEQFF. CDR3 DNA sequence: TGTGCCAGCAGCCCGACGGGAGCGGGAGGGAACAATGAGCAGTTCTTC.

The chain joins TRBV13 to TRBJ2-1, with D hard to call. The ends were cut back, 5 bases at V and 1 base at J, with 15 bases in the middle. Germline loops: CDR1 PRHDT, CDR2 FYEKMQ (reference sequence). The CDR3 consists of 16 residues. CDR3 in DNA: TGTGCCAGCAGCCCAGGACCACTACTTTCCTACAATGAGCAGTTCTTC. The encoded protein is CASSPGPLLSYNEQFF. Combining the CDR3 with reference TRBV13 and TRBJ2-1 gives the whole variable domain AAGVIQSPRHLIKEKRETATLKCYPIPRHDTVYWYQQGPGQDPQFLISFYEKMQSDKGSIPDRFSAQQFSDYHSELNMSSLELGDSALYFCASSPGPLLSYNEQFFGPGTRLTVL.

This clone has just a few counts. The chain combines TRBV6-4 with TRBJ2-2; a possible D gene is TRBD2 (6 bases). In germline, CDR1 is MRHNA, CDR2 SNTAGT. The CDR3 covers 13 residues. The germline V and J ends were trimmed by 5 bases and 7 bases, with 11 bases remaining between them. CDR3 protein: CASSPFGGGELFF. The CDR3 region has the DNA TGTGCCAGCAGTCCATTCGGGGGCGGGGAGCTGTTTTTT.

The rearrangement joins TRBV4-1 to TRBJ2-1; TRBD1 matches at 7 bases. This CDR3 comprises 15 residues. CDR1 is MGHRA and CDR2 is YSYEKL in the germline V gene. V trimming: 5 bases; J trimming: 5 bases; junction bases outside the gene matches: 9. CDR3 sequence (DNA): TGCGCCAGCAGCAGACGACAGGGTTCAGACAATGAGCAGTTCTTC. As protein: CASSRRQGSDNEQFF.